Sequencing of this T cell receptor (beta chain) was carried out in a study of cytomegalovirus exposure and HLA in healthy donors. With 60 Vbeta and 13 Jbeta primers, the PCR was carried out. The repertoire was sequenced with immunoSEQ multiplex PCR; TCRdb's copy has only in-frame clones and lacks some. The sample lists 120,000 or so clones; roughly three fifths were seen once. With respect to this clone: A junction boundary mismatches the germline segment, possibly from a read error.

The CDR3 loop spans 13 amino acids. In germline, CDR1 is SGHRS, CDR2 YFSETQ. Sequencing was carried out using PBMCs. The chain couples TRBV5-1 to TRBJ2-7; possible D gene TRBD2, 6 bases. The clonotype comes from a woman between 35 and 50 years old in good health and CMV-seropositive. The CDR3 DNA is TGCGCCAGCGGACTAAGGGCCTCCGACGAGCAGTACTTC. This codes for CASGLRASDEQYF. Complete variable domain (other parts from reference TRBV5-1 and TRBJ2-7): KAGVTQTPRYLIKTRGQQVTLSCSPISGHRSVSWYQQTPGQGLQFLFEYFSETQRNKGNFPGRFSGRQFSNSRSEMNVSTLELGDSALYLCASGLRASDEQYFGPGTRLTVT.